The rows below give T cell receptor beta chains drawn from one sample of a study of T cell responses to AZD1222 COVID-19 vaccine. This table comes from immunoSEQ multiplex PCR, and its TCRdb copy is limited to in-frame clones, with some not included. The sample carries some 110,000 clones, around 84% recorded once. Source: peripheral blood, taken 28 days after the second AZD1222 dose. The receptors were sampled from an adult who received the AZD1222 COVID-19 vaccine. CDR3s include the opening cysteine and the closing phenylalanine or tryptophan. The D gene is left open where the match is weak. Not all rows give a size; the values are once, few, many and, for expanded clones, a class.

clone_size	v_call	cdr3_length	j_call	d_call	cdr3_nt	cdr3_aa
NA	TRBV28	12	TRBJ2-7	NA	TGTGCCAGCAGCCCCCACATTAACGAGCAGTACTTC	CASSPHINEQYF
NA	TRBV10-3	15	TRBJ2-4	NA	TGTGCCATCAGTGAGTCAAGAGGGGCCAAAAACATTCAGTACTTC	CAISESRGAKNIQYF
NA	TRBV7-9	16	TRBJ2-3	NA	TGTGCCAGCAGCTTATTTGGAAACGCAGGGAAAAATACGCAGTATTTT	CASSLFGNAGKNTQYF
NA	TRBV2	14	TRBJ2-2	NA	TGTGCCAGCAATTGGGGGGGCCACACCGGGGAGCTGTTTTTT	CASNWGGHTGELFF
NA	TRBV7-8	15	TRBJ2-7	TRBD1	TGTGCCAGCAGCTTGTTCGGCAGGGGGCTATACGAGCAGTACTTC	CASSLFGRGLYEQYF
NA	TRBV7-2	13	TRBJ2-7	TRBD1	TGTGCCAGCAGCTTCGGGACAGGATTCGAGCAGTACTTC	CASSFGTGFEQYF
NA	TRBV25-1	12	TRBJ1-1	NA	TGTGCCAGCAGTGGCCCCAACACTGAAGCTTTCTTT	CASSGPNTEAFF
NA	TRBV18	15	TRBJ1-5	NA	TGTGCCAGCTCACTGTTTGAAGGGGGCAATCAGCCCCAGCATTTT	CASSLFEGGNQPQHF
NA	TRBV29-1	13	TRBJ1-1	TRBD1	TGCAGCGTTGAGGGACAGGGCTTCACTGAAGCTTTCTTT	CSVEGQGFTEAFF
NA	TRBV4-1	14	TRBJ1-4	NA	TGCGCCAGCAGCCAAGAGGGCACGGATGAAAAACTGTTTTTT	CASSQEGTDEKLFF
once	TRBV4-3	14	TRBJ1-1	NA	TGCGCCAGCAGCCTCAAACAGGGCGGGGGTGAAGCTTTCTTT	CASSLKQGGGEAFF
once	TRBV9	15	TRBJ2-1	NA	TGTGCCAGCAGCCCCCTGGGGGTCTCCTACAATGAGCAGTTCTTC	CASSPLGVSYNEQFF
NA	TRBV7-2	14	TRBJ1-1	NA	TGTGCCAGCAGCTTATTCCGGGCCAGCACTGAAGCTTTCTTT	CASSLFRASTEAFF
NA	TRBV5-1	14	TRBJ2-3	NA	TGCGCCAGCAGCTTGGCAGTCGCGTCAGATACGCAGTATTTT	CASSLAVASDTQYF
NA	TRBV19	15	TRBJ1-6	NA	TGTGCCAGTAGCGAACTTACAGGGTCGGATTCACCCCTCCACTTT	CASSELTGSDSPLHF
NA	TRBV5-1	13	TRBJ1-1	NA	TGCGCCAGCAGCCTGGGTTTGAACACTGAAGCTTTCTTT	CASSLGLNTEAFF
NA	TRBV7-2	14	TRBJ1-1	NA	TGTGCCAGCAGCATAGGACAGTTGAACACTGAAGCTTTCTTT	CASSIGQLNTEAFF
NA	TRBV9	13	TRBJ1-1	NA	TGTGCCAGCAGCGGACCTGGGGGCACTGAAGCTTTCTTT	CASSGPGGTEAFF
NA	TRBV1	14	TRBJ1-4	NA	TGCACCAGCAGCCAAAGGGTGCTAGGAGAAAAACTGTTTTTT	CTSSQRVLGEKLFF
NA	TRBV19	15	TRBJ1-2	NA	TGTGCCAGTAGCCCGACGATAGGGGCGACCTATGGCTACACCTTC	CASSPTIGATYGYTF
once	TRBV11-1	14	TRBJ2-3	TRBD1	TGTGCCAGCAGCTCCGGGACAGGGTACGATACGCAGTATTTT	CASSSGTGYDTQYF
NA	TRBV29-1	13	TRBJ2-3	TRBD1	TGCAGCTCGTCCAGACAGGGTCCTCATACGCAGTATTTT	CSSSRQGPHTQYF
NA	TRBV9	13	TRBJ1-1	NA	TGTGCCAGCAGCGAGGATGGAAACACTGAAGCTTTCTTT	CASSEDGNTEAFF
few	TRBV6-2/TRBV6-3	15	TRBJ2-7	NA	TGTGCCAGCAGTAAAAGGGACTCAAACTCCTACGAGCAGTACTTC	CASSKRDSNSYEQYF
NA	TRBV11-2	13	TRBJ2-1	TRBD2	TGTGCCAGCCCGGGGGGGGCCTACAATGAGCAGTTCTTC	CASPGGAYNEQFF
NA	TRBV27	13	TRBJ2-5	NA	TGTGCCAGCAGCTTTAGGGAGGACGGGACCCAGTACTTC	CASSFREDGTQYF
NA	TRBV7-3	15	TRBJ2-7	NA	TGTGCCAGCAGCTTAACTCCCGATTCCAGCGGTGAGCAGTACTTC	CASSLTPDSSGEQYF
NA	TRBV18	13	TRBJ1-2	TRBD1	TGTGCCAGCTCACCGGACAGGTCTAGGGGCTACACCTTC	CASSPDRSRGYTF
NA	TRBV4-3	13	TRBJ2-7	TRBD1	TGCGCCAGCAGCCAAGGGCAGGGGGACGAGCAGTACTTC	CASSQGQGDEQYF
NA	TRBV6-2/TRBV6-3	18	TRBJ1-5	NA	TGTGCCAGCAGTTACCGGGTTTACGGGAGGAATAGCAATCAGCCCCAGCATTTT	CASSYRVYGRNSNQPQHF
NA	TRBV30	14	TRBJ1-4	TRBD1	TGTGCCTGGAGATATGCAGGGGGCAGTGAAAAACTGTTTTTT	CAWRYAGGSEKLFF
NA	TRBV11-2	17	TRBJ1-6	NA	TGTGCCAGCAGCTTAGGCGGGGGGGGGCAGGAGAATTCACCCCTCCACTTT	CASSLGGGGQENSPLHF
NA	TRBV4-2	17	TRBJ1-2	TRBD1	TGTGCCAGCAGCCAGGCGACAGGGGATACAGCTAACTATGGCTACACCTTC	CASSQATGDTANYGYTF
NA	TRBV19	15	TRBJ2-2	NA	TGTGCCAGTAGTATCGGGGTTAGCAACACCGGGGAGCTGTTTTTT	CASSIGVSNTGELFF
NA	TRBV3-1/TRBV3-2	16	TRBJ1-6	NA	TGTGCCAGCAGCCAAGAACTGGGCAGGGACGGTTCACCCCTCCACTTT	CASSQELGRDGSPLHF
NA	TRBV7-9	15	TRBJ2-1	TRBD1	TGTGCCAGCAGCTACCGGGACAGAGGGTACAATGAGCAGTTCTTC	CASSYRDRGYNEQFF
NA	TRBV9	15	TRBJ2-2	NA	TGTGCCAGCAGCGTAGGGGCCGCCCAAACCGGGGAGCTGTTTTTT	CASSVGAAQTGELFF
NA	TRBV14	15	TRBJ2-5	NA	TGTGCCAGCAGCCAATCCACGTACAGGGCAGAGACCCAGTACTTC	CASSQSTYRAETQYF
NA	TRBV10-2	16	TRBJ1-5	NA	TGCGCCAGCAGTGAATTCTCCACGGCGGGCAATCAGCCCCAGCATTTT	CASSEFSTAGNQPQHF
NA	TRBV7-6	15	TRBJ2-7	NA	TGTGCCAGCAGCTTAGATGGGGACCTCTCCTACGAGCAGTACTTC	CASSLDGDLSYEQYF
NA	TRBV18	15	TRBJ1-1	TRBD1	TGTGCCAGCTCACCACTGGAGACAGGGGCCACTGAAGCTTTCTTT	CASSPLETGATEAFF
NA	TRBV27	16	TRBJ2-2	NA	TGTGCCAGCAGTTTAGGACAGTCGCTGTACACCGGGGAGCTGTTTTTT	CASSLGQSLYTGELFF
NA	TRBV5-4	13	TRBJ1-6	NA	TGTGCCAGCAGCTTACAGGTTAATTCACCCCTCCACTTT	CASSLQVNSPLHF
NA	TRBV6-4	14	TRBJ1-6	NA	TGTGCCAGCAGGAAGGGTATCCATAATTCACCCCTCCACTTT	CASRKGIHNSPLHF
NA	TRBV19	15	TRBJ2-3	NA	TGTGCCAGTAGTTCGAGGAAAGGAAAGGGTGAGGCGCAGTATTTT	CASSSRKGKGEAQYF
NA	TRBV30	12	TRBJ1-2	NA	TGTGCCTGGAGTCTCGGGGGGCGGGGCTACACCTTC	CAWSLGGRGYTF
NA	TRBV6-5	15	TRBJ2-7	NA	TGTGCCAGCAGTTACTCGGGCAGGTCCTCCTACGAGCAGTACTTC	CASSYSGRSSYEQYF
NA	TRBV6-2/TRBV6-3	14	TRBJ1-6	NA	TGTGCCAGCAGCCCCACGGCGTATAATTCACCCCTCCACTTT	CASSPTAYNSPLHF
NA	TRBV19	15	TRBJ1-6	NA	TGTGCCAGTAGTATCGGCGCAGGGGTGAATTCACCCCTCCACTTT	CASSIGAGVNSPLHF
NA	TRBV9	17	TRBJ1-1	TRBD1	TGTGCCAGCAGCGTAGATTGGACAGGTGGCGATCACACTGAAGCTTTCTTT	CASSVDWTGGDHTEAFF
NA	TRBV5-1	13	TRBJ1-6	NA	TGCGCCAGCAGCGGATTGAATGATTCACCCCTCCACTTT	CASSGLNDSPLHF
NA	TRBV5-4	14	TRBJ1-1	NA	TGTGCCAGCAGCTGGGACTCTATGAACACTGAAGCTTTCTTT	CASSWDSMNTEAFF
NA	TRBV7-9	15	TRBJ1-1	TRBD1	TGTGCCAGCAGGATAGACCCAGGGGGCTTCACTGAAGCTTTCTTT	CASRIDPGGFTEAFF
NA	TRBV27	16	TRBJ2-3	NA	TGTGCCAGCAGTTTATCTTCAGGGGAGGGCACAGATACGCAGTATTTT	CASSLSSGEGTDTQYF
NA	TRBV5-1	13	TRBJ2-1	TRBD2	TGCGCCAGCAGCTTGGAACTAGCGGGTGGTCCGTTCTTC	CASSLELAGGPFF
NA	TRBV4-3	16	TRBJ2-7	TRBD2	TGCGCCAGCAGCCAAGGACTAGCGGGGCCCCTGGGCGAGCAGTACTTC	CASSQGLAGPLGEQYF
NA	TRBV3-1/TRBV3-2	15	TRBJ2-1	TRBD2	TGTGCCAGCAGCCAAGATGGCGCTAGCGGCAATGAGCAGTTCTTC	CASSQDGASGNEQFF
NA	TRBV5-1	15	TRBJ2-3	NA	TGCGCCAGCAGCTTGGGAGGCGATAGCACAGATACGCAGTATTTT	CASSLGGDSTDTQYF
once	TRBV3-1/TRBV3-2	14	TRBJ1-1	NA	TGTGCCAGCAGCCAAGTGAGTCAGTCGTATGGAGCTTTCTTT	CASSQVSQSYGAFF
NA	TRBV9	16	TRBJ2-2	NA	TGTGCCAGCAGCGTAGGTGGGACTCCGGTCACCGGGGAGCTGTTTTTT	CASSVGGTPVTGELFF